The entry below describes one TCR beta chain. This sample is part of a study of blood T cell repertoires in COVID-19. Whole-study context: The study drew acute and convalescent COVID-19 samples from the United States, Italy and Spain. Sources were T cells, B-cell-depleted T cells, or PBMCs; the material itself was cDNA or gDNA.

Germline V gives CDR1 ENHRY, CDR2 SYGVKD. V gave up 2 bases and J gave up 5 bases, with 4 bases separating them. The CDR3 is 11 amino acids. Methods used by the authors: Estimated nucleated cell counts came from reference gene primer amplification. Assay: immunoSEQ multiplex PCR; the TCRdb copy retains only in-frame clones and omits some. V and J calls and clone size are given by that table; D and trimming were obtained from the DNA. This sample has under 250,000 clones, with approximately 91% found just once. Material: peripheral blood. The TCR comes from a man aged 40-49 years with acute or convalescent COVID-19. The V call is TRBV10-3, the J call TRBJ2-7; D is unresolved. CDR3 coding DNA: TGTGCCATCAGTGAGGGGCACGAGCAGTACTTC. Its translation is CAISEGHEQYF.